Presented here are 14 T cell receptor beta chains from one specimen sequenced in a study of T cell repertoires in aging, cancer and after chemotherapy. Multiplex touch-down PCR with TRB-A/B primers amplified rearranged V-D-J TRB sequences. From the multiplex PCR reads, TCRdb called clonotypes with MiXCR, one entry per CDR3 protein. The table lists about 1,300 distinct CDR3 sequences, about half of them singletons. TCR beta rearrangements were amplified from peripheral blood genomic DNA. The source material was blood. These receptors came from a human donor with a blood cancer.

V is TRBV6-5 and J is TRBJ1-2; 7 bases agree with TRBD1. CDR1 is MNHEY, CDR2 SVGAGI, per germline. Trimming took 6 bases from V and 8 from J; bases not matched to a gene: 6. The CDR3 runs to 12 residues. The DNA of the CDR3 is TGTGCCAGCAGCCAGGGGGGGGTCGGCTACACCTTC. As protein: CASSQGGVGYTF.

The gene calls are TRBV19 and TRBJ2-6; D is possibly TRBD1 (5 bases). Trimming shortened V by 5 bases and J by 2 bases, and 10 bases separated the two germline ends. CDR1 is LNHDA, CDR2 SQIVND, per germline (reference sequence). This CDR3 contains 15 residues. CDR3 in DNA: TGTGCCAGTAGTCCACAGGAAACTGGGGCCAACGTCCTGACTTTC. It specifies CASSPQETGANVLTF.

This clonotype counts as large. The chain employs TRBV29-1 and TRBJ2-5, with 8 bases identical to TRBD1. The CDR3 spans 11 residues. Trimming took 7 bases from V and 4 from J; bases not matched to a gene: 2. Germline V gene data show CDR1 as SQVTM and CDR2 as ANQGSEA. CDR3 residues: CSATGGETQYF. The CDR3 nucleotides read TGCAGCGCTACAGGGGGAGAGACCCAGTACTTC.

The chain couples TRBV5-6 to TRBJ2-5; TRBD1 matches at 8 bases. The DNA matches TRBJ2-7 better at its end, which makes the J call doubtful. From germline, CDR1 is SGHDT and CDR2 YYEEEE. The CDR3 length is 15 residues. DNA of the CDR3: TGTGCCAGCAGCGGGTGGGACAGGCAGGACTACGAGCAGTACTTC. This gives the protein CASSGWDRQDYEQYF.

This clonotype is large by share. V is TRBV5-4 and J is TRBJ2-5; 9 positions match TRBD1. The CDR3 has 15 amino acids. Germline CDR1 is SGHNT and CDR2 is YYREEE (reference sequence). The V segment lost 4 bases and the J segment 2 bases; nucleotides outside the gene matches: 6. CDR3 nucleotide sequence: TGTGCCAGCAGCCCGACAGGGGGATCACAAGAGACCCAGTACTTC. Protein sequence: CASSPTGGSQETQYF.

By its share, this clonotype is large. The rearrangement joins TRBV6-1 to TRBJ1-5; possibly TRBD1 for D (5 bases). This CDR3 has 16 residues. Germline V lookup: CDR1 MNHNS, CDR2 SASEGT. V was cut by 5 bases and J by 6 bases, with 20 bases left in between. The CDR3 nucleotides are TGTGCCAGCAGTACACCGGGACGGAGGTATAGTCAGCCCCAGCATTTT. Its translation: CASSTPGRRYSQPQHF.

Judged by abundance, this clonotype is medium-sized. This chain uses TRBV7-2 with TRBJ2-1; D is perhaps TRBD1 or TRBD2 (6 bases each). The CDR3 spans 15 residues. Trimming took 7 bases from V and 7 from J, leaving 20 bases between them. Germline CDR1 is SGHTA and CDR2 is FQGNSA. CDR3 coding DNA: TGTGCCAGCATCCCGGCAGGGGAGGTAGTGAATGAGCAGTTCTTC. This encodes CASIPAGEVVNEQFF.

Within the sample, this clonotype is large (0.1 to 1%). The chain carries TRBV27 and TRBJ2-1; TRBD2 matches 9 bases. CDR1 is MNHEY and CDR2 is SMNVEV in the germline V gene (reference sequence). This CDR3 is 16 amino acids long. V trimming: 5 bases; J trimming: 5 bases; junction bases outside the gene matches: 10. CDR3 nucleotide sequence: TGTGCCAGCAGTGGAAGGGTGTCTAGCGGGGACAATGAGCAGTTCTTC. Its translation: CASSGRVSSGDNEQFF.

By sample fraction, this clonotype is medium-sized (0.01 to 0.1%). The chain recombines TRBV5-1 with TRBJ1-1; TRBD1 aligns across 9 bases. The CDR3 sequence is 17 residues long. V gave up 3 bases and J gave up 1 base; unmatched junction bases: 10. CDR1 and CDR2 from the germline V gene are SGHRS and YFSETQ. CDR3 in amino acids: CASSSRKTGGGNTEAFF. CDR3 DNA: TGCGCCAGCAGCTCCAGAAAGACAGGGGGAGGGAACACTGAAGCTTTCTTT. The entire variable domain, with the rest obtained from reference TRBV5-1 and TRBJ1-1, is as follows: KAGVTQTPRYLIKTRGQQVTLSCSPISGHRSVSWYQQTPGQGLQFLFEYFSETQRNKGNFPGRFSGRQFSNSRSEMNVSTLELGDSALYLCASSSRKTGGGNTEAFFGQGTRLTVV.

In its sample, this clonotype is medium-sized. The chain uses TRBV7-9 and TRBJ2-7; D uncertain. The CDR3 spans 13 residues. CDR1 SEHNR and CDR2 FQNEAQ come from the germline V gene (reference sequence). V lost 5 bases and J lost 2, with 10 bases in between. As DNA, the CDR3 is TGTGCCAGCAGCCCGCGATTGACCTACGAGCAGTACTTC. The encoded protein is CASSPRLTYEQYF.

The gene calls are TRBV6-1 and TRBJ2-2; 8 bases agree with TRBD1. The CDR3 is 16 amino acids. The germline V gene has CDR1 MNHNS and CDR2 SASEGT. After removal of 5 bases from V and 0 bases from J, the junction contained 5 bases not matched to a gene. CDR3 sequence reads: CASSTPGQANTGELFF. In DNA, the CDR3 is TGTGCCAGCAGTACACCGGGACAGGCGAACACCGGGGAGCTGTTTTTT.

The J gene is TRBJ2-1, the V gene TRBV5-5; TRBD1 agrees at 8 bases. CDR1 is SGHKS and CDR2 is YYEKEE in the germline V gene (reference sequence). The CDR3 runs to 16 residues. The V and J ends lost 3 bases and 0 bases, in that order; junction bases with no gene match: 5. CDR3 coding DNA: TGTGCCAGCAGCTCCGGGACAGGAAGCTCCTACAATGAGCAGTTCTTC. As protein: CASSSGTGSSYNEQFF.

The chain combines TRBV27 with TRBJ2-2; D is ambiguous. The V gene lost 6 bases and the J gene lost 5 bases, with 7 bases spanning the gap. The CDR3 covers 12 residues. Germline CDR1 MNHEY, CDR2 SMNVEV (reference sequence). CDR3 amino acids: CASREGTGELFF. The DNA for the CDR3 is TGTGCCAGCAGGGAAGGGACCGGGGAGCTGTTTTTT.

In its sample, this clonotype is large. The chain recombines TRBV12-3 or TRBV12-4 with TRBJ2-7; no definite D call. The CDR3 loop spans 13 amino acids. Trimming took off 6 bases at V and 1 base at J, with 10 bases between the two ends. CDR3 amino acids: CASRQGTSYEQYF. The CDR3 bases are TGTGCCAGCAGACAAGGAACTTCCTACGAGCAGTACTTC.